This TCR beta chain was sequenced for a study of graft-versus-host responses after intestinal transplantation (dated by TCRdb to the early 2020s). Regarding the complete study: Recipients received multivisceral, liver-intestinal, or isolated intestinal transplants. Every recipient was given anti-thymocyte globulin induction, followed by roughly 3 years of maintenance tacrolimus and steroids. Graft-versus-host and host-versus-graft alloreactive T cell clones were tracked in the graft, circulation and bone marrow after intestinal transplantation using bulk TCR-beta CDR3 sequencing. To identify alloreactive clones, pre-transplant mixed lymphocyte reaction products were sequenced and compared with unstimulated pre-transplant donor and recipient T cells. Of the roughly 23 intestinal transplant recipients enrolled in the cohort, one of whom was a retransplant, a few patients without pretransplant specimens were excluded. A peak of at least 4% donor T cells among recipient peripheral blood mononuclear cells was the definition used for donor T cell macrochimerism. Rather than going through the commercial service, samples from three later patients were sequenced in-house on an Illumina MiSeq and processed with MiXCR.

Study-wide conclusions, independent of this receptor: In the allografts of patients with donor T cell macrochimerism, GvH to HvG T cell clonal ratios were high. Conclusions were limited by the relatively low number and heterogeneity of intestinal transplant patients. Peak levels of circulating GvH clones were associated with declines in HvG clones early after transplant. GvH clones turned up in recipient bone marrow, with some appearing earlier in ileal mucosa or blood, a pattern consistent with an intestinal mucosal origin.

Intraepithelial and lamina propria lymphocytes were isolated from graft specimens using dithiothreitol, EDTA incubations and collagenase D digestion. Bulk TCR-beta sequencing was performed on serial intestinal graft biopsy specimens collected as late as 600 days after transplant. Turning to this clone: What antigen it recognizes has not been identified. No much larger clonotype is one base removed from it; base qualities were not supplied.

The receptor library was made with the immunoSEQ multiplex PCR assay. For most patients, genomic DNA was subjected to high-throughput TCR-beta CDR3 sequencing by Adaptive Biotechnologies. Concerning the study's data processing: Adaptive's ImmunoSEQ software supplied the TCR sequencing data for 15 to 20 patients, while MiXCR and VDJtools were used to process three other patients. CDR3 nucleotide sequences shared between donor and recipient were removed because their origin could not be assigned. To count as alloreactive, a clone needed at least 2-fold expansion over unstimulated cells and a minimum CFSE-low frequency of 0.002% (template counts) or 0.001% (read counts). Clones detected in sequenced pre-transplant spleen, lymph node, or MLR CFSE-low populations of the donor or recipient were defined as mappable. The cumulative frequency of alloreactive clones was calculated as a percentage of all sequences, weighted by copy number. The clones in this table, taken by TCRdb from immuneACCESS, are in-frame only. Not every clone is retained; where verified, under half of the shortfall comes from an unresolved V gene, and the cause of the rest is unknown. Clone size and V and J calls were adopted from that table, with D and trimming inferred from the DNA. This sample gives about 60,000 clones in total; about 89% of them show up just once. The ten top clones hold about 1.7% of the sample.

The CDR3 spans 13 residues, from the cysteine through the phenylalanine. Only CDR3 DNA remains: 39 bases, in frame from the first base. CDR1 and CDR2 are read off the germline V gene as SGHVS and FNYEAQ. This sequence uses TRBV7-6 and TRBJ2-5, with no confidently assigned D gene. The end of the DNA aligns better with TRBJ2-7, so the J call may be wrong. The origin of this receptor is a human patient who received an intestinal transplant, so some T cells may come from the graft donor. The source was ileum tissue, collected approximately 370 days after transplant. In nucleotide form, the sequence is TGTGCCAGCAAGGGCGGCAACACCTACGAGCAGTACTTC. Its protein reads: CASKGGNTYEQYF.